The 6 T cell receptor beta chains listed next were all sequenced from one sample in a study of blood T cell repertoires in COVID-19. Sequencing used immunoSEQ multiplex PCR; TCRdb keeps in-frame clones, though not all of them. The profile shows some 40,000 clones, about four fifths of them singletons. Source material: peripheral blood. These receptors all come from a man aged 45-65 years with active or convalescent COVID-19.

J is TRBJ2-7 and V is TRBV30; the D gene is possibly TRBD1 (5 bases). Between the trimmed V and J ends, which lost 3 bases and 4 bases, there was a span of 16 bases. The CDR3 consists of 14 residues. Germline V gives CDR1 GTSNPN, CDR2 SVGIG (reference sequence). The CDR3 DNA reads TGTGCCTGGAGCCCAGGGCTCCCTGGGTACGAGCAGTACTTC. This gives the protein CAWSPGLPGYEQYF. The full variable domain, in which reference TRBV30 and TRBJ2-7 provide the parts outside the CDR3, is SQTIHQWPATLVQPVGSPLSLECTVEGTSNPNLYWYRQAAGRGLQLLFYSVGIGQISSEVPQNLSASRPQDRQFILSSKKLLLSDSGFYLCAWSPGLPGYEQYFGPGTRLTVT.

The chain couples TRBV19 to TRBJ2-5, with D maybe TRBD1 (5 bases). Per the germline V gene, CDR1 is LNHDA and CDR2 is SQIVND (reference sequence). The CDR3 consists of 19 residues. The V end was cut by 0 bases, the J end by 3 bases, with 23 bases between. The CDR3 sequence: CASSIDHGYGHHIKETQYF. CDR3 coding DNA: TGTGCCAGTAGTATAGATCATGGGTATGGACACCACATCAAAGAGACCCAGTACTTC.

The rearrangement uses TRBV9 and TRBJ2-3; TRBD1 is a possible D gene (5 bases). V lost 0 bases and J lost 1, with 6 bases in between. This CDR3 is 14 amino acids long. Looked up from germline, CDR1 is SGDLS and CDR2 is YYNGEE. The CDR3 here is CASSVEQGTDTQYF. The CDR3 DNA sequence: TGTGCCAGCAGCGTAGAACAGGGCACAGATACGCAGTATTTT.

The rearrangement joins TRBV11-2 to TRBJ2-1, with 10 bases lining up with TRBD2. This CDR3 is 16 amino acids long. Germline V gene sequence: CDR1 SGHAT, CDR2 FQNNGV. V lost 4 bases, J lost 4 bases, and 7 bases stayed unmatched. The DNA of the CDR3 is TGTGCCAGCAGCTCCACTACTAGCGGGGTTTACAATGAGCAGTTCTTC. This sequence encodes CASSSTTSGVYNEQFF.

The rearrangement joins TRBV6-5 to TRBJ1-1; 7 nucleotides agree with TRBD1. Germline trimming cut 5 bases from V and 9 bases from J; bases unmatched to any gene: 3. This CDR3 is built from 11 residues. Germline loops: CDR1 MNHEY, CDR2 SVGAGI. Written as DNA, the CDR3 is TGTGCCAGCAGTACAGGGGTTCAAGCTTTCTTT. This sequence encodes CASSTGVQAFF.

This clone was counted a single time. This chain uses TRBV27 with TRBJ1-2; the D is unclear. V dropped 3 bases and J dropped 2 bases, with 7 bases sitting between them. CDR1 is MNHEY and CDR2 is SMNVEV in the germline V gene (reference sequence). This CDR3 contains 13 residues. The CDR3: CASSFSQNYGYTF. The CDR3 region has the DNA TGTGCCAGCAGTTTTTCCCAAAACTATGGCTACACCTTC.